The entry below gives a single TCR beta chain sequence along with its context. These data are taken from a study of T cells after posttransplantation cyclophosphamide. Trimming cost V 7 bases and J 2 bases; bases outside gene matches: 7. The germline gives CDR1 MNHEY, CDR2 SVGAGI. CDR3 size: 14 residues. Data came from immunoSEQ multiplex PCR; TCRdb stores just in-frame clones and leaves some out. In the table there are fewer than 20,000 clones, roughly 80% of which are singletons. Sampled 1 year posttransplant, controls received myeloablative marrow transplants, methotrexate and a calcineurin inhibitor.

The sequences come from PBMCs, collected 441 days after allogeneic stem cell transplant with calcineurin inhibitor and methotrexate. V gene TRBV6-5 combines with J gene TRBJ2-7; 8 nucleotides match TRBD1. This clonotype originated in a male patient aged 25-45 years who received an allogeneic stem cell transplant from an unrelated donor, was CMV-positive, and had acute and chronic GVHD. Part of the T cell pool may stem from the graft donor. As DNA, the CDR3 is TGTGCCAGCACTCAGGGGGCTAGCCCCTACGAGCAGTACTTC. It specifies CASTQGASPYEQYF.